This TCR beta chain derives from a study of blood T cell repertoires in COVID-19. The method was immunoSEQ multiplex PCR; TCRdb's version includes in-frame clones alone and lacks a portion of them. The table lists around 200,000 clones, 65% to 90% of them singletons. The sequenced sample consisted of peripheral blood. The sequence came from a man aged 50-59 years with acute or convalescent COVID-19.

The CDR3 reads CSVARDTDQPQHF. CDR3 coding DNA: TGCAGCGTTGCCCGGGATACCGATCAGCCCCAGCATTTT. This chain connects TRBV29-1 to TRBJ1-5; no reliable D call. Germline CDR1 SQVTM, CDR2 ANQGSEA. The CDR3 is 13 amino acids. With 4 bases removed from V and 5 bases from J, the gap between germline ends came to 12 bases.